This entry concerns a single T cell receptor beta chain. This sample is drawn from a study of control samples from healthy donors and cancer patients. The table came from immunoSEQ multiplex PCR; TCRdb's copy has only in-frame clones and leaves some out. Seen here are about 120,000 clones, approximately 87% observed once, and the top ten hold roughly an eighth. This CDR3 has 13 residues. The V gene's germline CDR1 is SNHLY and CDR2 FYNNEI. The germline V and J ends were trimmed by 6 bases and 5 bases, with 13 bases remaining between them. The sequenced material came from blood. The chain uses TRBV2 and TRBJ1-1; unclear D gene. The clonotype originates from a man aged 25-45 years in good health. The CDR3 region is CASRAGPETEAFF. The DNA for the CDR3 is TGTGCCAGCAGAGCCGGGCCAGAGACTGAAGCTTTCTTT.